This record covers a single T cell receptor beta chain. Its antigen remains unidentified. One end of the junction is discordant with germline, which a read error may explain. Broader study findings: Larger-cohort validation covered only one TCR beta V-J rearrangement.

TCRdb independently ran MiXCR on the 5' RACE reads; one entry per CDR3 protein. In the table there are tens of thousands of distinct CDR3 sequences, 25% to 35% of which are singletons. Memory CD4+ cells were defined as CD4+CD45RO+CD25-. From germline, CDR1 is SGDLS and CDR2 YYNGEE. The CDR3 is made up of 15 amino acids. V gene TRBV9 combines with J gene TRBJ1-5; no firm D call. The TCR was taken from a female donor with breast cancer. The sample consisted of memory CD4+ T cells sorted from a lymph node. Subset given: memory CD4+ T cells, CD4+CD45RO+CD25-. In DNA, the CDR3 is TGTGTCAGCAGCGTAGAAGGGTTCCGAAATCAGCCCCAGCATTTT. Protein product: CVSSVEGFRNQPQHF.